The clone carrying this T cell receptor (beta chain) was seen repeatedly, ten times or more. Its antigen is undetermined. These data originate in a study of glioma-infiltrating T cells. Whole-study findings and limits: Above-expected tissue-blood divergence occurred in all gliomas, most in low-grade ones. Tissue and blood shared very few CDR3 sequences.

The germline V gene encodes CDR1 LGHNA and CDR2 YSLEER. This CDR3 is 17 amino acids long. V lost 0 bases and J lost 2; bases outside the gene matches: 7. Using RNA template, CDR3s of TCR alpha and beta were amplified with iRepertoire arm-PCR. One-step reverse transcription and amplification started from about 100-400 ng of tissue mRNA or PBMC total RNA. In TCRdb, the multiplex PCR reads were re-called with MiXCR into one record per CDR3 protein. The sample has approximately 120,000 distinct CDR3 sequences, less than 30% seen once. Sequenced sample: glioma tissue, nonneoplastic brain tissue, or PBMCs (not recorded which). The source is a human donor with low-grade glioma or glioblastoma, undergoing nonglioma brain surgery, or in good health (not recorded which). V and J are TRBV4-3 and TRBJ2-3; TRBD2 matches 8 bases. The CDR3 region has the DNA TGCGCCAGCAGCCAAGATGGCGCGGGAGGTTTCACAGATACGCAGTATTTT. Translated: CASSQDGAGGFTDTQYF.